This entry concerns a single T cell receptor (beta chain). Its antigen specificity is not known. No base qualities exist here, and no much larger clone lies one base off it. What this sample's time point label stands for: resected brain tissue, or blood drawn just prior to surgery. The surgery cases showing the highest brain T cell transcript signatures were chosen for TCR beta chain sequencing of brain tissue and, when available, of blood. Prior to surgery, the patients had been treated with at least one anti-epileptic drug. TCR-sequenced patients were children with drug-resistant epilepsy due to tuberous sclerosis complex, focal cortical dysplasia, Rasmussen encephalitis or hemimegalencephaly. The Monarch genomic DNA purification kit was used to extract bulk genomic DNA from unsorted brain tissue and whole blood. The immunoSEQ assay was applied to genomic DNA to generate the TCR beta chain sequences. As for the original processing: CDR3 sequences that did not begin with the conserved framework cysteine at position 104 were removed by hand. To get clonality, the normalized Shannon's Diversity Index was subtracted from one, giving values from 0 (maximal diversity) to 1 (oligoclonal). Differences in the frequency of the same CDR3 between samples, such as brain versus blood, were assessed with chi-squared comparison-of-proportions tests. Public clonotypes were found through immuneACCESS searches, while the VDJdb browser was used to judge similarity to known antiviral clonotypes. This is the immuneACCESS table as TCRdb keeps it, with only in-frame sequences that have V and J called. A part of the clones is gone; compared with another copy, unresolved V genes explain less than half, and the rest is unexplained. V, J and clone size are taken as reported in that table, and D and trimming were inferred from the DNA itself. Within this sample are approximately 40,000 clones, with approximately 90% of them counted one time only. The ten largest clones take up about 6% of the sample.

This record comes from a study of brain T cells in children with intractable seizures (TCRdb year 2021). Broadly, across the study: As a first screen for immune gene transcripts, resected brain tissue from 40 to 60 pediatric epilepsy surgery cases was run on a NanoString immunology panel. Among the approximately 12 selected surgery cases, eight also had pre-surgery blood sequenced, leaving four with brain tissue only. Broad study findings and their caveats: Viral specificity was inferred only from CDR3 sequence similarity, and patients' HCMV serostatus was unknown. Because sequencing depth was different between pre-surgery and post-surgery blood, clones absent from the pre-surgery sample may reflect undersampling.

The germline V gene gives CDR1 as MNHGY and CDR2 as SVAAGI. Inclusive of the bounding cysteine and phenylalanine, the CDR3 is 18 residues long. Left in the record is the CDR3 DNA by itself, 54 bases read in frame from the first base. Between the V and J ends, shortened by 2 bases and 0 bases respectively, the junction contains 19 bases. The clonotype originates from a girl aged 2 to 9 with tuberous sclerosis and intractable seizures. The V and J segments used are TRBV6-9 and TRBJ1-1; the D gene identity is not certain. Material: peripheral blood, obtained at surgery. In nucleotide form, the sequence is TGTGCCAGCAGTTATGGATTGAAACAGAGATCCATGAACACTGAAGCTTTCTTT. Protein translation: CASSYGLKQRSMNTEAFF.